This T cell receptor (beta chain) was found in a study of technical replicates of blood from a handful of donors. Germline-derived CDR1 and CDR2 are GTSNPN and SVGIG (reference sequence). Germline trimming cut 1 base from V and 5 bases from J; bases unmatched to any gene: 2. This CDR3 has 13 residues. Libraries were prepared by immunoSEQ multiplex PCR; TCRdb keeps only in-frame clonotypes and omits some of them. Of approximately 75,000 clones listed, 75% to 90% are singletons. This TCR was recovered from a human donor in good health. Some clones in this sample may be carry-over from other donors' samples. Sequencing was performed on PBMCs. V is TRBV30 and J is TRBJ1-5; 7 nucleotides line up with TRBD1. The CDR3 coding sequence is TGTGCCTGGAGTGGCGACAGGGATCAGCCCCAGCATTTT. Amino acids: CAWSGDRDQPQHF. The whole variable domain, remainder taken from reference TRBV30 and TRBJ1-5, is SQTIHQWPATLVQPVGSPLSLECTVEGTSNPNLYWYRQAAGRGLQLLFYSVGIGQISSEVPQNLSASRPQDRQFILSSKKLLLSDSGFYLCAWSGDRDQPQHFGDGTRLSIL.